This entry lists 2 T cell receptor beta chains sequenced from one sample in a study of blood T cell repertoires in COVID-19. Data came from immunoSEQ multiplex PCR; TCRdb stores just in-frame clones and leaves some out. The top ten hold roughly 2.1% of the sample, which has 88,000 or so clones, around nine tenths seen once. Sequenced: peripheral blood. Every receptor here comes from a man aged 45-60 years with acute or convalescent COVID-19.

This clone was picked up many times. The chain couples TRBV7-2 to TRBJ2-7; 7 nucleotides align to TRBD2. The CDR3 is 15 amino acids. V lost 5 bases to trimming and J lost 4 bases; unmatched junction nucleotides: 11. Per germline, CDR1 SGHTA and CDR2 FQGNSA. The CDR3 nucleotides read TGTGCCAGCAGCCGTACTAGCGACACCTTATACGAGCAGTACGTC. Its translation is CASSRTSDTLYEQYV.

The J gene is TRBJ2-1, the V gene TRBV3-1 (or the pseudogene TRBV3-2); 8 positions agree with TRBD2. This CDR3 is 18 amino acids long. CDR1 and CDR2 (germline): LGHDT, YNNKEL (reference sequence). V trimming: 3 bases; J trimming: 9 bases; junction bases outside the gene matches: 19. The CDR3 sequence is CASSQDPGLGGVGGEQFF. In nucleotides, the CDR3 is TGTGCCAGCAGCCAGGATCCGGGACTAGGTGGTGTTGGGGGTGAGCAGTTCTTC.